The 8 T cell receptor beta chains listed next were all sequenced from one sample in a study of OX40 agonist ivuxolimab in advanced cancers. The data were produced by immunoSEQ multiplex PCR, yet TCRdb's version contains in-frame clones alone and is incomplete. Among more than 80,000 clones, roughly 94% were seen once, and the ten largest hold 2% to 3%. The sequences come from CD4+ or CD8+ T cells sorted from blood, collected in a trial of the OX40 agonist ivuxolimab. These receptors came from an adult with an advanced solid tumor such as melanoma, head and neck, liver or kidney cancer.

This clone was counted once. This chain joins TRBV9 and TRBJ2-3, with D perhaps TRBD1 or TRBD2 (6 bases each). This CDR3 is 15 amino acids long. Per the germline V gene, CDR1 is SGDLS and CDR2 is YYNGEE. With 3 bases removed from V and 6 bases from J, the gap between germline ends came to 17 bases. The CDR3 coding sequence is TGTGCCAGCAGCGGGGGGGCCGAGTATTTGGATACGCAGTATTTT. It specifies CASSGGAEYLDTQYF.

The CDR3 sequence: CASSKGEGQGSETQYF. In nucleotides, the CDR3 is TGTGCCAGCAGCAAAGGAGAGGGACAGGGTAGTGAGACCCAGTACTTC. This sequence joins TRBV21-1 and TRBJ2-5; the table calls TRBD1, which could not be checked here. TRBV21-1 is deemed a pseudogene. CDR3 length equals 16 residues.

Here the CDR3 reads CASSYGTGIYEQYF. The CDR3 region has the DNA TGTGCCAGCAGTTACGGGACAGGGATTTACGAGCAGTACTTC. The chain links TRBV6-5 to TRBJ2-7; 9 positions match TRBD1. There are 14 residues in the CDR3. V dropped 2 bases and J dropped 4; count of bases not matched to a gene: 3. Germline CDR1 reads MNHEY; CDR2 reads SVGAGI.

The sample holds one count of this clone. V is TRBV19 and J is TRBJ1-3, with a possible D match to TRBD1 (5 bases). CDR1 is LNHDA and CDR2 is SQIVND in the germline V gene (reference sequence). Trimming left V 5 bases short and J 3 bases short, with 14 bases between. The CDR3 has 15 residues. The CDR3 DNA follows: TGTGCCAGTAGTCTCGACCAGACAGATGGAAACACCATATATTTT. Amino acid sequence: CASSLDQTDGNTIYF.

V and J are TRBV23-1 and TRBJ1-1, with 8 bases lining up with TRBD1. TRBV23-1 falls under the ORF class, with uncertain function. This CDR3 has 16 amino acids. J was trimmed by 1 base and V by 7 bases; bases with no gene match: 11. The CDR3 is CASNPLRTGTNTEAFF. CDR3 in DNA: TGCGCCAGCAATCCTCTTAGGACAGGGACGAACACTGAAGCTTTCTTT.

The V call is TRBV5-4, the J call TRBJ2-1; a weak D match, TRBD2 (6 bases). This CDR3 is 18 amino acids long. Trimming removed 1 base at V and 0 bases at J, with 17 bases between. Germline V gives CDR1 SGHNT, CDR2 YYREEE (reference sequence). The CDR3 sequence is CASSLFPVEGSSYNEQFF. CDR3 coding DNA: TGTGCCAGCAGCTTGTTTCCAGTGGAGGGGAGCTCCTACAATGAGCAGTTCTTC.

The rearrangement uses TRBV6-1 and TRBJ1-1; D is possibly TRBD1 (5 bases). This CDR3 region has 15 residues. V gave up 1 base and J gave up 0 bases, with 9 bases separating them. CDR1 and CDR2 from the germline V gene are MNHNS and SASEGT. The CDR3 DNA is TGTGCCAGCAGTGAAGATCAGGGAGTGAACACTGAAGCTTTCTTT. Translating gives CASSEDQGVNTEAFF.

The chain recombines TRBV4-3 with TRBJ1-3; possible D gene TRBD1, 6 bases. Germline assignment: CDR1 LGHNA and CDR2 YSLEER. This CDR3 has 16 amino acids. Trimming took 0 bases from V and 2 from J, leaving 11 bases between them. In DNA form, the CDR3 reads TGCGCCAGCAGCCAAGAAGGGGGGCTGGCTGGAAACACCATATATTTT. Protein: CASSQEGGLAGNTIYF.